The clone carrying this TCR beta chain occurred many times. The antigen remains undetermined. One entry per CDR3 protein results from TCRdb running MiXCR on the RT-PCR reads. Here the sample spans hundreds of thousands of distinct CDR3 sequences, approximately 7.1% being singletons. The sample comes from a study of response to subunit inactivated influenza vaccine. Findings and limits, study-wide: Few additional T cells are recruited per seasonal influenza vaccination, authors suggested.

V lost 6 bases and J lost 8, with 17 bases in between. This CDR3 comprises 14 residues. The source material was PBMCs from blood, sampled around 25 months after vaccination. The rearrangement joins TRBV12-3 or TRBV12-4 to TRBJ2-4; D is unresolved. The clonotype originates from a man aged 50 to 75 who received an inactivated influenza vaccine. CDR3 DNA: TGTGCCAGCAGCCCTCCCCTCCGGGCGGACATTCAGTACTTC. It specifies CASSPPLRADIQYF.